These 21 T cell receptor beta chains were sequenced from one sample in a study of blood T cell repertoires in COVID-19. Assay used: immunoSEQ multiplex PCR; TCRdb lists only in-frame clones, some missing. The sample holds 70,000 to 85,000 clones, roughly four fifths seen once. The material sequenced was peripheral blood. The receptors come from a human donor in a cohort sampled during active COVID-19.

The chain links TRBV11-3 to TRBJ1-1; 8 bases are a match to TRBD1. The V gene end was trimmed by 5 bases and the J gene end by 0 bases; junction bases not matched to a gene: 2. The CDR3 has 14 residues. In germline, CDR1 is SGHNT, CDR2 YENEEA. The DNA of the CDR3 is TGTGCCAGCAGCCCACAGGGGGTGAACACTGAAGCTTTCTTT. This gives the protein CASSPQGVNTEAFF.

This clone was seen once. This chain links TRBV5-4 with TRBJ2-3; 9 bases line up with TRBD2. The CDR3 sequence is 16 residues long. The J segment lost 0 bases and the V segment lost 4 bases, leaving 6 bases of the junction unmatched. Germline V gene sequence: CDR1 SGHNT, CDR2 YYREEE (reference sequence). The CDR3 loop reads CASSPGTSKSTDTQYF. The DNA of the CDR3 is TGTGCCAGCAGCCCCGGGACTAGCAAGAGCACAGATACGCAGTATTTT. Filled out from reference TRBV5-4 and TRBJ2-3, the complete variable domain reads ETGVTQSPTHLIKTRGQQVTLRCSSQSGHNTVSWYQQALGQGPQFIFQYYREEENGRGNFPPRFSGLQFPNYSSELNVNALELDDSALYLCASSPGTSKSTDTQYFGPGTRLTVL.

This chain's CDR3 is CASSPKDTQYF. DNA of the CDR3: TGTGCCAGCAGCCCTAAGGATACGCAGTATTTT. The rearrangement joins TRBV7-2 to TRBJ2-3, with D uncertain. CDR3 length: 11 amino acids. Germline CDR1 SGHTA, CDR2 FQGNSA. Trimming pared 5 bases from V and 6 bases from J, leaving 6 bases between.

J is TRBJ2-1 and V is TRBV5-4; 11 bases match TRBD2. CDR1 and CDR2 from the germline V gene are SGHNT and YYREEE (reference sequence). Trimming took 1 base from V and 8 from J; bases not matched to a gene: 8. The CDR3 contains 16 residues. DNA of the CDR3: TGTGCCAGCAGCTTGCCCGAGGGACTAGCGGCCCATGAGCAGTTCTTC. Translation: CASSLPEGLAAHEQFF.

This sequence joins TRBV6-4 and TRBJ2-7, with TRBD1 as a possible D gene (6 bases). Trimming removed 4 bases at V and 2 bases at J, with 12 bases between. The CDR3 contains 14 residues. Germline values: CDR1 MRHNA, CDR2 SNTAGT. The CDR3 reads CASSAEQGPYEQYF. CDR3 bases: TGTGCCAGCAGTGCGGAACAGGGACCCTACGAGCAGTACTTC.

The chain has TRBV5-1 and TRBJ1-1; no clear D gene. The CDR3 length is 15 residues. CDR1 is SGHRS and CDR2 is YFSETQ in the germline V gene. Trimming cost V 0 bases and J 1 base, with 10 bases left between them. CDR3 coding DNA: TGCGCCAGCAGCTTGGGTGTTGGTAGGAACACTGAAGCTTTCTTT. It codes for CASSLGVGRNTEAFF.

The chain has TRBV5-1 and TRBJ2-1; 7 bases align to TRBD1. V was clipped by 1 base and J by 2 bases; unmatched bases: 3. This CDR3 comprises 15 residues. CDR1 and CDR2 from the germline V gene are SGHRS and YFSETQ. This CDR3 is CASSLRQGAYNEQFF. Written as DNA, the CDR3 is TGCGCCAGCAGCTTGCGGCAGGGGGCCTACAATGAGCAGTTCTTC.

The CDR3 DNA follows: TGTGCCAGCAGCCCTCAACTCCGGGGAAAACCCTACGAGCAGTACTTC. Protein sequence: CASSPQLRGKPYEQYF. The rearrangement uses TRBV3-1 (or the pseudogene TRBV3-2) and TRBJ2-7; maybe TRBD2 (5 bases). Germline values: CDR1 LGHDT, CDR2 YNNKEL (reference sequence). V lost 4 bases and J lost 2, with 18 bases in between. The CDR3 runs to 16 residues.

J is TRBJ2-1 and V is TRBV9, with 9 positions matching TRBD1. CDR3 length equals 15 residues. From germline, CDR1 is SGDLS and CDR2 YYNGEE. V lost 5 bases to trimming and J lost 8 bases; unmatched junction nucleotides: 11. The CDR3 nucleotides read TGTGCCAGCAGTGAAACCGGGACAGGGAGCGATGAGCAGTTCTTC. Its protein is CASSETGTGSDEQFF.

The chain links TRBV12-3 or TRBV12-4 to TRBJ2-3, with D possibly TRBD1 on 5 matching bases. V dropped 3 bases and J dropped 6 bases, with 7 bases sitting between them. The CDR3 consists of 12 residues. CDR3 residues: CASSFKGDTQYF. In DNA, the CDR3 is TGTGCCAGCAGTTTTAAGGGGGATACGCAGTATTTT.

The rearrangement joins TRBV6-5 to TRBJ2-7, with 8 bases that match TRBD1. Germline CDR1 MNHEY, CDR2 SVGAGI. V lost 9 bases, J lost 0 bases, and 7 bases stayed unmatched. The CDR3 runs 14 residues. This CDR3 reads CASTGQGHSYEQYF. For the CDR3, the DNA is TGTGCCAGTACAGGACAGGGCCACTCCTACGAGCAGTACTTC.

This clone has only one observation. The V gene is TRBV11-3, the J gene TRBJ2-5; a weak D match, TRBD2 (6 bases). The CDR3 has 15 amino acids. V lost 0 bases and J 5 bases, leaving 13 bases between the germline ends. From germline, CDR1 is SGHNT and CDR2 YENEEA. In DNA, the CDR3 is TGTGCCAGCAGCTTAGATCCCCTAGCGAGGGAGACCCAGTACTTC. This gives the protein CASSLDPLARETQYF.

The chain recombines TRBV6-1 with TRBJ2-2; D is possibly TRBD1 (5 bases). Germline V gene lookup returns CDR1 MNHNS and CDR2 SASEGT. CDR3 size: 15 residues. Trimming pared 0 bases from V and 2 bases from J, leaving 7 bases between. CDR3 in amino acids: CASSEAQGNTGELFF. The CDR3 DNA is TGTGCCAGCAGTGAAGCGCAGGGTAACACCGGGGAGCTGTTTTTT.

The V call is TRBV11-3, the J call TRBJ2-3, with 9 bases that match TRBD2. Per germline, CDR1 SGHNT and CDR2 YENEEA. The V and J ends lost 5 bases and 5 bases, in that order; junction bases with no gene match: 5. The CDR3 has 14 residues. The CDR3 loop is CASSIAGEGDTQYF. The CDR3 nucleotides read TGTGCCAGCAGCATAGCGGGGGAGGGAGATACGCAGTATTTT.

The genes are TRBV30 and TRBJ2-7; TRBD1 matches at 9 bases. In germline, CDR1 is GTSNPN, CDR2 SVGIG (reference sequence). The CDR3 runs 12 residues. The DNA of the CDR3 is TGTGCTCGGCTGGGACAGGGTAACGAGCAGTACTTC. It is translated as CARLGQGNEQYF.

As DNA, the CDR3 is TGCAGCGTTGGGACAGCGAATCAGCCCCAGCATTTT. Translating it yields CSVGTANQPQHF. This chain uses TRBV29-1 with TRBJ1-5, with a weak D call TRBD1 (6 bases). V shed 4 bases and J shed 4 bases, with 8 bases lying between them. CDR1 and CDR2 (germline): SQVTM, ANQGSEA. The CDR3 consists of 12 residues.

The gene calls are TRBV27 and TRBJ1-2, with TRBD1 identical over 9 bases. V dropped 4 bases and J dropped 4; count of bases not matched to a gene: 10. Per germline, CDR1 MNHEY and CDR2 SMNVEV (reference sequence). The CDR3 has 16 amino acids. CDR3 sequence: CASSSAGRDRAYGYTF. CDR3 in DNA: TGTGCCAGCAGTTCGGCAGGACGGGACAGGGCCTATGGCTACACCTTC.

The CDR3 loop reads CASSSPPGSRATDTQYF. The CDR3, as DNA: TGTGCCAGCAGCTCACCCCCCGGTTCGAGGGCGACAGATACGCAGTATTTT. The chain is built from TRBV11-3 and TRBJ2-3; TRBD2 is a possible D gene (5 bases). The germline CDR1 and CDR2 sequences are SGHNT and YENEEA. Trimming shortened V by 4 bases and J by 3 bases, and 20 bases separated the two germline ends. The CDR3 length is 17 residues. Full variable domain (rest looked up from reference TRBV11-3 and TRBJ2-3): EAGVVQSPRYKIIEKKQPVAFWCNPISGHNTLYWYLQNLGQGPELLIRYENEEAVDDSQLPKDRFSAERLKGVDSTLKIQPAELGDSAVYLCASSSPPGSRATDTQYFGPGTRLTVL.

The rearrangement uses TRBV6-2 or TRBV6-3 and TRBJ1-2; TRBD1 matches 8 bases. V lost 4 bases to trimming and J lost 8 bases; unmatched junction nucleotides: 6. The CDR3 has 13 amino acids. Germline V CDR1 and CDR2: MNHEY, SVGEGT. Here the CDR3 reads CASSSLDRGGYTF. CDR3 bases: TGTGCCAGCAGTTCCTTAGACAGGGGCGGCTACACCTTC.

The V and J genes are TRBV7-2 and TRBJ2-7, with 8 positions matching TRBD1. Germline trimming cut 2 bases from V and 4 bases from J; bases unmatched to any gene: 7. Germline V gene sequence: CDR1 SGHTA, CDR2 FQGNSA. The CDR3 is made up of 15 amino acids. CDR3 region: CASSLPGTGPYEQYF. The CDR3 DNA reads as TGTGCCAGCAGCTTACCCGGGACAGGCCCTTACGAGCAGTACTTC.

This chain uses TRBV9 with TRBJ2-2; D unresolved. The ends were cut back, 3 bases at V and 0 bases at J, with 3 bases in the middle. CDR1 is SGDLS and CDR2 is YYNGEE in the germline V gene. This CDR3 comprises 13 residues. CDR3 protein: CASSGANTGELFF. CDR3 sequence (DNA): TGTGCCAGCAGCGGAGCGAACACCGGGGAGCTGTTTTTT.